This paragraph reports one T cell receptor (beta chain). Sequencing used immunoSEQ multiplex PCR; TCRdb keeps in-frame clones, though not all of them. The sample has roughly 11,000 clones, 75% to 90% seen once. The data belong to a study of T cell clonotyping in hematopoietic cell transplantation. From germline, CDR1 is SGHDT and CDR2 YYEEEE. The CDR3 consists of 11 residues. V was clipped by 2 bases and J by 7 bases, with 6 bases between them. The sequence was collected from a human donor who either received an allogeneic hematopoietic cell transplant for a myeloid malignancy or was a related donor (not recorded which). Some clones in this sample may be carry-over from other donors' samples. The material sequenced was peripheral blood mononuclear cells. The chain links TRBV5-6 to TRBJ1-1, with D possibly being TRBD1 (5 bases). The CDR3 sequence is CASSFGHEAFF. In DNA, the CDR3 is TGTGCCAGCAGCTTTGGACATGAAGCTTTCTTT.